This section outlines one TCR beta chain sequence together with its context. This was the immunoSEQ v3 assay. Sequencing was performed with immunoSEQ multiplex PCR; in TCRdb, only in-frame clones are kept and a portion is missing. The top ten clones hold 2.9% of a sample with 50,000 to 70,000 clones, approximately 78% of them seen once. Stated time point: pre-treatment sample, taken before nivolumab and TIL therapy. The data belong to a study of TIL therapy for anti-PD-1-resistant metastatic lung cancer. Per germline, CDR1 SGHNT and CDR2 YYREEE (reference sequence). The V gene end was trimmed by 3 bases and the J gene end by 2 bases; junction bases not matched to a gene: 5. CDR3 length equals 15 residues.

The chain links TRBV5-4 to TRBJ2-3; TRBD2 matches 8 bases. The TCR was taken from a person between 30 and 80 years old with non-small cell lung cancer. The input for sequencing was blood, taken at baseline. This CDR3 is CASSSVAGNTDTQYF. CDR3 in DNA: TGTGCCAGCAGCTCAGTAGCGGGAAACACAGATACGCAGTATTTT.